The next 19 T cell receptor beta chains were all read from a single sample in a study of T cells after posttransplantation cyclophosphamide. TCRdb's copy holds only in-frame clones and misses some; the assay was immunoSEQ multiplex PCR. The sample consists of 20,000 or so clones, 87% of them appearing once. Busulfan-fludarabine conditioning, marrow transplant, and cyclophosphamide on days +3 and +4 were administered. This specimen was PBMCs, taken after allogeneic stem cell transplant with posttransplant cyclophosphamide. The origin of the receptors is a female patient between 40 and 50 years old who received an allogeneic stem cell transplant from a related donor, was CMV-positive, and had no GVHD. Some of the T cells might come from the graft donor.

CDR3 in amino acids: CASSFWDREAEQYF. In DNA, the CDR3 is TGTGCCAGCAGCTTCTGGGACAGGGAGGCCGAGCAGTACTTC. This chain links TRBV5-6 with TRBJ2-7; TRBD1 matches 9 bases. This CDR3 contains 14 residues. Trimming took 2 bases from V and 6 from J; bases not matched to a gene: 6. Germline V gene data show CDR1 as SGHDT and CDR2 as YYEEEE.

The rearrangement joins TRBV30 to TRBJ2-5, with D possibly being TRBD2 (6 bases). Germline loops: CDR1 GTSNPN, CDR2 SVGIG (reference sequence). Trimming shortened V by 2 bases and J by 2 bases, and 12 bases separated the two germline ends. The CDR3 extends over 14 amino acids. The CDR3 bases are TGTGCCTGGAGTCAGTTTGGGGGGCAAGAGACCCAGTACTTC. This translates into CAWSQFGGQETQYF. Filled out from reference TRBV30 and TRBJ2-5, the complete variable domain reads SQTIHQWPATLVQPVGSPLSLECTVEGTSNPNLYWYRQAAGRGLQLLFYSVGIGQISSEVPQNLSASRPQDRQFILSSKKLLLSDSGFYLCAWSQFGGQETQYFGPGTRLLVL.

V is TRBV28 and J is TRBJ2-3; D remains ambiguous. Trimming pared 5 bases from V and 0 bases from J, leaving 12 bases between. CDR1 and CDR2 from the germline V gene are MDHEN and SYDVKM. The CDR3 is made up of 15 amino acids. CDR3 nucleotides: TGTGCCAGCAGTCGAACGGGTAGAAGCACAGATACGCAGTATTTT. As protein: CASSRTGRSTDTQYF.

In this sample, this clone turned up a few times. The gene calls are TRBV5-1 and TRBJ2-3, with 9 bases matching TRBD2. Per the germline V gene, CDR1 is SGHRS and CDR2 is YFSETQ. The CDR3 totals 15 residues. The J segment lost 5 bases and the V segment lost 0 bases, leaving 4 bases of the junction unmatched. CDR3 region: CASSLVAGALDTQYF. CDR3 bases: TGCGCCAGCAGCTTGGTAGCGGGAGCGTTAGATACGCAGTATTTT.

The gene calls are TRBV27 and TRBJ1-2; D might be TRBD1 (6 bases). The CDR3 is made up of 15 amino acids. Trimming took off 3 bases at V and 4 bases at J, with 15 bases between the two ends. Germline V gene data show CDR1 as MNHEY and CDR2 as SMNVEV (reference sequence). The CDR3 coding sequence is TGTGCCAGCAGTTTCAGACAGGTTTCGGTCTATGGCTACACCTTC. Residues: CASSFRQVSVYGYTF.

The CDR3 DNA reads as TGTGCCAGCAGTGAGACAGGGCGCTATGGCTACACCTTC. Translated, it gives CASSETGRYGYTF. This chain connects TRBV6-1 to TRBJ1-2, with 7 bases identical to TRBD1. Germline CDR1 MNHNS, CDR2 SASEGT. V shed 3 bases and J 4 bases; nucleotides not matched to a gene: 2. The CDR3 runs 13 residues.

The V call is TRBV4-2, the J call TRBJ1-2; D possibly corresponds to TRBD1 (6 bases). This CDR3 is built from 15 residues. Trimming stripped 0 bases from V and 4 bases from J, with 12 bases between. Germline-derived CDR1 and CDR2 are LGHNA and YNFKEQ. Written as DNA, the CDR3 is TGTGCCAGCAGCCAAGACCACAGGGCTGCCTATGGCTACACCTTC. Its translation is CASSQDHRAAYGYTF.

V usage is TRBV27 and J usage is TRBJ2-3; D is possibly TRBD2 (6 bases). V lost 2 bases to trimming and J lost 6 bases, with 15 bases between them. CDR3 length: 15 amino acids. Germline assignment: CDR1 MNHEY and CDR2 SMNVEV (reference sequence). The CDR3 region has the DNA TGTGCCAGCAGTTTACGAAGGGAGCGGGCGGATACGCAGTATTTT. Translating it yields CASSLRRERADTQYF.

This clone has a handful of counts. This chain connects TRBV28 to TRBJ1-5; 7 nucleotides agree with TRBD1. The CDR3 spans 15 residues. Germline V CDR1 and CDR2: MDHEN, SYDVKM. V gave up 6 bases and J gave up 2 bases; unmatched junction bases: 7. CDR3 DNA: TGTGCCAGCAGGAGACAGGGTGCGGGCAATCAGCCCCAGCATTTT. Protein product: CASRRQGAGNQPQHF.

The rearrangement joins TRBV19 to TRBJ1-5; possible D gene TRBD1, 5 bases. There are 16 residues in the CDR3. Germline V gene lookup returns CDR1 LNHDA and CDR2 SQIVND (reference sequence). V dropped 10 bases and J dropped 2 bases, with 21 bases sitting between them. The CDR3 loop reads CATLNVGRGGNQPQHF. The CDR3 nucleotides read TGTGCCACATTAAATGTGGGTAGGGGCGGCAATCAGCCCCAGCATTTT.

V gene TRBV6-5 combines with J gene TRBJ2-5; TRBD1 matches 7 bases. V lost 4 bases, J lost 4 bases, and 3 bases stayed unmatched. Germline CDR1 reads MNHEY; CDR2 reads SVGAGI. This CDR3 comprises 13 residues. CDR3 region: CASSSTGVETQYF. The CDR3 DNA sequence: TGTGCCAGCAGTTCCACAGGGGTAGAGACCCAGTACTTC.

This clone was detected a few times. The chain joins TRBV19 to TRBJ1-4, with 12 nucleotides matching TRBD1. Losses at the gene ends were 4 bases for V and 3 bases for J; bases not matched to a gene: 6. Per germline, CDR1 LNHDA and CDR2 SQIVND (reference sequence). The CDR3 has 17 residues. This chain's CDR3 is CASSRPGQGASNEKLFF. The CDR3 nucleotides read TGTGCCAGTAGTAGACCGGGACAGGGGGCGTCTAATGAAAAACTGTTTTTT.

This chain joins TRBV9 and TRBJ2-1, with D possibly TRBD2 on 6 matching bases. The CDR3 length is 17 residues. Trimming removed 6 bases from V and 4 bases from J, with 23 bases in between. Germline CDR1 reads SGDLS; CDR2 reads YYNGEE. The CDR3 coding sequence is TGTGCCAGCATCCCCGTGGTTTCTTGGGAGGCATACAATGAGCAGTTCTTC. It yields the protein CASIPVVSWEAYNEQFF.

The J gene is TRBJ2-7, the V gene TRBV6-1; TRBD1 aligns across 11 bases. The CDR3 is 15 amino acids. The junction had 8 bases not matched to a gene; V was cut back by 6 bases and J by 4 bases. CDR1 and CDR2 (germline): MNHNS, SASEGT. CDR3 loop: CASSPWTGGLYEQYF. CDR3 DNA sequence: TGTGCCAGCAGCCCTTGGACAGGGGGCCTGTACGAGCAGTACTTC.

The rearrangement uses TRBV25-1 and TRBJ2-3; unclear D gene. The V gene lost 6 bases and the J gene lost 6 bases, with 7 bases spanning the gap. This CDR3 region has 11 residues. Germline V lookup: CDR1 MGHDK, CDR2 SYGVNS. The CDR3 loop reads CASSPRDTQYF. CDR3 DNA: TGTGCCAGCAGCCCCCGGGATACGCAGTATTTT.

This clone was picked up a small number of times. The chain has TRBV9 and TRBJ2-7, with 9 bases identical to TRBD1. The CDR3 length is 14 residues. J was trimmed by 2 bases and V by 3 bases; bases with no gene match: 3. Germline V gene sequence: CDR1 SGDLS, CDR2 YYNGEE. The DNA of the CDR3 is TGTGCCAGCAGCGCGGGACAGGGCCCCTACGAGCAGTACTTC. Its translation is CASSAGQGPYEQYF.

The chain has TRBV10-3 and TRBJ2-3, with TRBD2 identical over 7 bases. V was clipped by 4 bases and J by 4 bases; unmatched bases: 8. CDR1 and CDR2 (germline): ENHRY, SYGVKD. The CDR3 spans 15 residues. CDR3 DNA sequence: TGTGCCATCAGTGTTCGGGGCGGGAGCGCAGATACGCAGTATTTT. This translates into CAISVRGGSADTQYF.

The V and J genes are TRBV6-1 and TRBJ2-1; 7 bases are a match to TRBD2. In germline, CDR1 is MNHNS, CDR2 SASEGT. J was trimmed by 4 bases and V by 4 bases; bases with no gene match: 10. This CDR3 region has 16 residues. This CDR3 reads CASSAWREISYNEQFF. The CDR3, as DNA: TGTGCCAGCAGTGCCTGGCGGGAGATTTCTTACAATGAGCAGTTCTTC.

V and J are TRBV28 and TRBJ1-2, with 10 bases lining up with TRBD1. Germline CDR1 reads MDHEN; CDR2 reads SYDVKM. This CDR3 has 14 amino acids. The V and J ends lost 4 bases and 5 bases, in that order; junction bases with no gene match: 4. The CDR3 protein is CASSWTGGRYGYTF. Here the CDR3 DNA reads TGTGCCAGCAGTTGGACAGGGGGGAGGTATGGCTACACCTTC.